A single sample is the source of the 10 T cell receptor beta chains below, sequenced in a study of glioma-infiltrating T cells after dendritic cell vaccination. Profiled with immunoSEQ multiplex PCR; TCRdb holds only in-frame clones, not every one. The sample shows about 100,000 clones, approximately 81% of them seen only once. The sequencing here drew on blood, taken before dendritic cell vaccination. The source is a human donor with glioblastoma.

This chain connects TRBV7-6 to TRBJ1-2, with D perhaps matching TRBD1 (5 bases). Trimming left V 2 bases short and J 8 bases short, with 15 bases between. CDR1 is SGHVS and CDR2 is FNYEAQ in the germline V gene. The CDR3 sequence is 14 residues long. This chain's CDR3 is CASSLSLQGGGYTF. The CDR3 nucleotides are TGTGCCAGCAGCTTAAGCTTGCAGGGTGGGGGCTACACCTTC.

The chain employs TRBV14 and TRBJ1-1; 7 bases line up with TRBD1. The CDR3 spans 15 residues. V gave up 4 bases and J gave up 3 bases; unmatched junction bases: 8. Per the germline V gene, CDR1 is SGHDN and CDR2 is FVKESK. CDR3 DNA sequence: TGTGCCAGCAGCCCCCTGACAGGGTGGTACACTGAAGCTTTCTTT. As protein: CASSPLTGWYTEAFF. Full variable domain (missing parts from reference TRBV14 and TRBJ1-1): EAGVTQFPSHSVIEKGQTVTLRCDPISGHDNLYWYRRVMGKEIKFLLHFVKESKQDESGMPNNRFLAERTGGTYSTLKVQPAELEDSGVYFCASSPLTGWYTEAFFGQGTRLTVV.

The chain recombines TRBV6-1 with TRBJ1-2; TRBD1 aligns across 11 bases. CDR3 length: 16 residues. Germline V gene data show CDR1 as MNHNS and CDR2 as SASEGT. J gave up 3 bases and V 4 bases, and 7 bases lay outside the gene matches. CDR3 region: CASSAYWTGGDYGYTF. The CDR3 DNA follows: TGTGCCAGCAGTGCCTATTGGACAGGGGGCGACTATGGCTACACCTTC.

The CDR3 region is CASIAGEGGTEAFF. DNA of the CDR3: TGCGCCAGCATAGCGGGGGAAGGAGGCACTGAAGCTTTCTTT. The chain uses TRBV5-1 and TRBJ1-1; possibly TRBD1 for D (5 bases). From germline, CDR1 is SGHRS and CDR2 YFSETQ. This CDR3 spans 14 amino acids. The V and J ends lost 6 bases and 4 bases respectively, with 16 bases between them.

V is TRBV4-2 and J is TRBJ2-4; 7 nucleotides line up with TRBD2. The J segment lost 1 base and the V segment lost 0 bases, leaving 18 bases of the junction unmatched. CDR1 and CDR2 from the germline V gene are LGHNA and YNFKEQ. The CDR3 extends over 21 amino acids. The CDR3 spells CASSQDKMGGVGDLAKNIQYF. The DNA for the CDR3 is TGTGCCAGCAGCCAAGATAAGATGGGAGGGGTCGGGGATCTCGCCAAAAACATTCAGTACTTC.

The chain links TRBV5-4 to TRBJ1-2; 7 bases are shared with TRBD1. Germline V gene data show CDR1 as SGHNT and CDR2 as YYREEE (reference sequence). V shed 0 bases, J shed 2 bases, and the junction held 7 bases outside the gene matches. The CDR3 runs to 16 residues. CDR3 DNA: TGTGCCAGCAGCTTGGGACAGGGAAGAGTAAACTATGGCTACACCTTC. Residues: CASSLGQGRVNYGYTF.

This clone occurred once. The rearrangement links TRBV5-4 to TRBJ2-7; 8 positions match TRBD2. The CDR3 sequence is 14 residues long. Germline values: CDR1 SGHNT, CDR2 YYREEE (reference sequence). V dropped 3 bases and J dropped 5; count of bases not matched to a gene: 7. The CDR3 region is CASSSGLVTDEQYF. The DNA for the CDR3 is TGTGCCAGCAGCTCGGGACTAGTCACGGACGAGCAGTACTTC. Based on the CDR3 plus reference TRBV5-4 and TRBJ2-7, the full variable domain is ETGVTQSPTHLIKTRGQQVTLRCSSQSGHNTVSWYQQALGQGPQFIFQYYREEENGRGNFPPRFSGLQFPNYSSELNVNALELDDSALYLCASSSGLVTDEQYFGPGTRLTVT.

DNA for the CDR3: TGTGCCAGCAGTTTTTCCTCTCCCTACGAGCAGTACTTC. It yields the protein CASSFSSPYEQYF. V usage is TRBV5-6 and J usage is TRBJ2-7; no reliable D call. This CDR3 region has 13 residues. From germline, CDR1 is SGHDT and CDR2 YYEEEE. With 5 bases removed from V and 2 bases from J, the gap between germline ends came to 11 bases. Full variable domain (missing parts from reference TRBV5-6 and TRBJ2-7): DAGVTQSPTHLIKTRGQQVTLRCSPKSGHDTVSWYQQALGQGPQFIFQYYEEEERQRGNFPDRFSGHQFPNYSSELNVNALLLGDSALYLCASSFSSPYEQYFGPGTRLTVT.

The V call is TRBV10-3, the J call TRBJ2-3; TRBD2 might be the D (6 bases). The CDR3 length is 13 residues. V was clipped by 8 bases and J by 3 bases, with 12 bases between them. From germline, CDR1 is ENHRY and CDR2 SYGVKD. CDR3 region: CAISRAGTDTQYF. Here the CDR3 DNA reads TGTGCCATCTCTAGGGCGGGAACAGATACGCAGTATTTT.

This clone was seen more than once but under ten times. The genes are TRBV11-2 and TRBJ1-2, with D possibly being TRBD1 (6 bases). CDR1 is SGHAT, CDR2 FQNNGV, per germline. Trimming took 4 bases from V and 6 from J, leaving 18 bases between them. The CDR3 totals 15 residues. CDR3 nucleotide sequence: TGTGCCAGCAGCTCCTTCTCTACAGGGAGAAATGGCTACACCTTC. Its translation is CASSSFSTGRNGYTF.